The sequence of this T cell receptor beta chain was determined in a study of cytotoxic CD8 clonotypes in ibrutinib-treated CLL. At the level of the study: The cohort had around 10 relapsed/refractory and around 14 treatment-naive patients, 17 IGHV unmutated.

Sequencing was performed with immunoSEQ multiplex PCR; in TCRdb, only in-frame clones are kept and a portion is missing. The data contain around 330,000 clones, roughly 71% of them seen just once; the ten biggest clones take up just under 6.5%. Genomic DNA in a quantity of about 2 micrograms was derived from cryopreserved PBMCs for TCR beta libraries. Germline V lookup: CDR1 MDHEN, CDR2 SYDVKM. Between the trimmed V and J ends, which lost 2 bases and 3 bases, there was a span of 19 bases. The CDR3 has 17 residues. The starting material was PBMCs, obtained after 36 months of ibrutinib treatment. The receptor was derived from a human donor with chronic lymphocytic leukemia. This rearrangement joins TRBV28 to TRBJ2-5; possibly TRBD1 or TRBD2 for D (5 bases each). In DNA form, the CDR3 reads TGTGCCAGCAGTTTAGAGGAGGACGGGACGGCGAAAGAGACCCAGTACTTC. It translates to CASSLEEDGTAKETQYF.